This passage covers 7 T cell receptor beta chains from one sample sequenced in a study of blood T cell repertoires in COVID-19. Some clones are missing from TCRdb's copy, which holds only in-frame ones; the method was immunoSEQ multiplex PCR. The sample contains about 140,000 clones, just under 85% of which appear only once. The sequenced sample consisted of PBMCs or T cells enriched from blood (not recorded which). The receptors originated from a woman between 40 and 50 years old who had recovered from COVID-19.

The chain recombines TRBV7-3 with TRBJ2-3, with TRBD2 matching 9 bases. The CDR3 runs to 15 residues. Looked up from germline, CDR1 is SGHTA and CDR2 is FQGTGA. Losses at the gene ends were 1 base for V and 5 bases for J; bases not matched to a gene: 4. Here the CDR3 DNA reads TGTGCCAGCAGCTTAAAAGCGGGAGGCGGAGATACGCAGTATTTT. Protein sequence: CASSLKAGGGDTQYF.

The chain is built from TRBV27 and TRBJ1-5; TRBD1 aligns across 9 bases. The CDR3 contains 17 residues. The J segment lost 3 bases and the V segment lost 0 bases, leaving 6 bases of the junction unmatched. The V gene's germline CDR1 is MNHEY and CDR2 SMNVEV (reference sequence). The CDR3 sequence: CASSLSGQGGNNQPQHF. CDR3 nucleotide sequence: TGTGCCAGCAGTTTATCGGGACAGGGAGGGAACAATCAGCCCCAGCATTTT.

The J gene is TRBJ2-1, the V gene TRBV4-2, with TRBD2 matching over 11 bases. The CDR3 length is 15 residues. The germline CDR1 and CDR2 sequences are LGHNA and YNFKEQ. The junction had 10 bases not matched to a gene; V was cut back by 3 bases and J by 12 bases. CDR3 region: CASSHSTSGNSRQFF. The CDR3 DNA is TGTGCCAGCAGCCACTCGACTAGCGGGAATTCACGGCAGTTCTTC.

This clone occurred once. The chain couples TRBV11-2 to TRBJ2-7; TRBD1 matches at 9 bases. This CDR3 spans 14 amino acids. Trimming cost V 3 bases and J 4 bases; bases outside gene matches: 4. Germline V CDR1 and CDR2: SGHAT, FQNNGV. CDR3 bases: TGTGCCAGCAGCTTTTGGGACAGGGCGTACGAGCAGTACTTC. Protein sequence: CASSFWDRAYEQYF.

This clone was seen only a few times. The V and J genes are TRBV5-1 and TRBJ1-1; a weak D match, TRBD1 (6 bases). V was cut by 4 bases and J by 1 base, with 20 bases left in between. There are 17 residues in the CDR3. Germline-derived CDR1 and CDR2 are SGHRS and YFSETQ. For the CDR3, the DNA is TGCGCCAGCAGCCCGCTCACGACCGGGACAAGGAACACTGAAGCTTTCTTT. It translates to CASSPLTTGTRNTEAFF.

This clone was seen once. The chain couples TRBV13 to TRBJ1-1; 7 nucleotides agree with TRBD1. J lost 3 bases, V lost 6 bases, and 10 bases had no gene match. Germline CDR1 is PRHDT and CDR2 is FYEKMQ (reference sequence). The CDR3 has 15 residues. CDR3 in amino acids: CASSPRTGRDTEAFF. The DNA for the CDR3 is TGTGCCAGCAGTCCCCGGACAGGTCGAGACACTGAAGCTTTCTTT.

This sequence joins TRBV12-3 or TRBV12-4 and TRBJ1-1; TRBD1 matches 9 bases. The CDR3 spans 13 residues. The J segment lost 10 bases and the V segment lost 7 bases, leaving 10 bases of the junction unmatched. The CDR3 loop reads CASKTTGGTGAFF. The DNA for the CDR3 is TGTGCCAGCAAGACGACAGGGGGTACCGGAGCTTTCTTT.